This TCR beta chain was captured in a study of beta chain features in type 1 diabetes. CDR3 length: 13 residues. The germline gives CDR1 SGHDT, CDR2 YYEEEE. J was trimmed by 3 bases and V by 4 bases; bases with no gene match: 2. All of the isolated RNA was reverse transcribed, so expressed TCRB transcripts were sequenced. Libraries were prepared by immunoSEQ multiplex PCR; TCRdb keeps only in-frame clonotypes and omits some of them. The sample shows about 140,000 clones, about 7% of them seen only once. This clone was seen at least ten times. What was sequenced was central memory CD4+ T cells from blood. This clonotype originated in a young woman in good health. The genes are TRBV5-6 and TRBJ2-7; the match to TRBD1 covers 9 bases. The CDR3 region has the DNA TGTGCCAGCAGCATGGGACAGGGCTACGAGCAGTACTTC. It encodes CASSMGQGYEQYF. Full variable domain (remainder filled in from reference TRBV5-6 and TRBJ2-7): DAGVTQSPTHLIKTRGQQVTLRCSPKSGHDTVSWYQQALGQGPQFIFQYYEEEERQRGNFPDRFSGHQFPNYSSELNVNALLLGDSALYLCASSMGQGYEQYFGPGTRLTVT.